Listed below are T cell receptor beta chains from one sample, sequenced in a study of T cell repertoires in ileal Crohn's disease. Generated by immunoSEQ multiplex PCR, the TCRdb table keeps only in-frame clones and is missing some. Of around 6,000 clones listed, around nine tenths are singletons. Material for sequencing was CD4+ T cells from ileum. These receptors originate from an adult with Crohn's disease. Some clones in this sample may be carry-over from other donors' samples. CDR3s include the opening cysteine and the closing phenylalanine or tryptophan. D genes are given only for firm matches. Part of the rows lack a size; the others show once, few, many or a class for expanded clones.

V: TRBV10-3; size: -; J: TRBJ2-1; D: TRBD2; DNA: TGTGCCATCAGCGGGACGGGTAGCGGGAAGGAGCAGTTCTTC; CDR3: CAISGTGSGKEQFF
V: TRBV11-3; size: -; J: TRBJ2-5; D: -; DNA: TGTGCCAGCAGCCCGACTTACCGAGGCCAAGAGACCCAGTACTTC; CDR3: CASSPTYRGQETQYF
V: TRBV27; size: -; J: TRBJ2-1; D: -; DNA: TGTGCCAGCAGTTTGAAGGCAGGGATGAACTACAATGAGCAGTTCTTC; CDR3: CASSLKAGMNYNEQFF
V: TRBV4-3; size: -; J: TRBJ1-5; D: -; DNA: TGCGCCAGCAGCCAAGAGGCGGGGGGGAATCGGCCCCAGCATTTT; CDR3: CASSQEAGGNRPQHF
V: TRBV11-1; size: -; J: TRBJ2-2; D: TRBD2; DNA: TGTGCCAGCAGCGCACTAGCGGGAAGTTCCTTCACCGGGGAGCTGTTTTTT; CDR3: CASSALAGSSFTGELFF
V: TRBV25-1; size: -; J: TRBJ2-5; D: TRBD1; DNA: TGTGCCAGCAGCCGAGACACAGGGGGCGCGGAGACCCAGTACTTC; CDR3: CASSRDTGGAETQYF
V: TRBV5-4; size: -; J: TRBJ1-4; D: -; DNA: TGTGCCAGCAGATCCCTAAGCGATAGGGAGGAAGAAAAACTGTTTTTT; CDR3: CASRSLSDREEEKLFF
V: TRBV7-2; size: -; J: TRBJ1-5; D: -; DNA: TGTGCCAGCAGCCCCAGGGGCGAACAGCCCCAGCATTTT; CDR3: CASSPRGEQPQHF
V: TRBV6-1; size: -; J: TRBJ2-3; D: -; DNA: TGTGCCAGCAGTGAAGGCGGTCGCACAGATACGCAGTATTTT; CDR3: CASSEGGRTDTQYF
V: TRBV5-5; size: -; J: TRBJ1-5; D: TRBD1; DNA: TGTGCCAGCAGCCGCGACAGGGTACATCAGCCCCAGCATTTT; CDR3: CASSRDRVHQPQHF
V: TRBV28; size: -; J: TRBJ1-4; D: TRBD1; DNA: TGTGCCAGCAGTTCCCTGACAGGGGGAAATGAAAAACTGTTTTTT; CDR3: CASSSLTGGNEKLFF
V: TRBV11-2; size: -; J: TRBJ2-3; D: -; DNA: TGTGCCAGCAGCCAGGGGTTGGGCACAGATACGCAGTATTTT; CDR3: CASSQGLGTDTQYF
V: TRBV5-1; size: -; J: TRBJ2-1; D: TRBD2; DNA: TGCGCCAGCAGGCCGGGACTAGAAACGGGCAATGAGCAGTTCTTC; CDR3: CASRPGLETGNEQFF
V: TRBV7-8; size: -; J: TRBJ2-1; D: -; DNA: TGTGCCAGCAGCTTCCCGCTATACAATGAGCAGTTCTTC; CDR3: CASSFPLYNEQFF
V: TRBV20-1; size: -; J: TRBJ2-5; D: TRBD1; DNA: TGCAGTAGGGGGCACCAAGAGACCCAGTACTTC; CDR3: CSRGHQETQYF
V: TRBV11-1; size: -; J: TRBJ1-1; D: TRBD1; DNA: TGTGCCAGCAGCATCCGACACCCGGGACAGGGGAAGGCTGAAGCTTTCTTT; CDR3: CASSIRHPGQGKAEAFF
V: TRBV10-1; size: once; J: TRBJ1-4; D: -; DNA: TGCGCCAGCAGTGAGTTAGAGAGCAAGAATGAAAAACTGTTTTTT; CDR3: CASSELESKNEKLFF
V: TRBV2; size: -; J: TRBJ2-2; D: TRBD1; DNA: TGTGCCAGCAGTGAAAGGGACAGGGGCACCGGGGAGCTGTTTTTT; CDR3: CASSERDRGTGELFF
V: TRBV11-3; size: -; J: TRBJ2-1; D: -; DNA: TGTGCCAGCAGCGAGGGGGACTACAATGAGCAGTTCTTC; CDR3: CASSEGDYNEQFF
V: TRBV4-3; size: -; J: TRBJ1-3; D: -; DNA: TGCGCCAGCAGCCAAACTCACGGAGTCGGAAACACCATATATTTT; CDR3: CASSQTHGVGNTIYF
V: TRBV9; size: once; J: TRBJ2-3; D: TRBD1; DNA: TGTGCCAGCAGCGTAGATAGGTCGGAAGGGGGCATCACAGATACGCAGTATTTT; CDR3: CASSVDRSEGGITDTQYF
V: TRBV7-2; size: few; J: TRBJ1-1; D: -; DNA: TGTGCCAGCAGTCCCCCCCCGGGGGGGGAAGAAGCTTTCTTT; CDR3: CASSPPPGGEEAFF
V: TRBV5-4; size: -; J: TRBJ2-7; D: TRBD2; DNA: TGTGCCAGCAGCTATAGCGGGAGGGAAGAGCAGTACTTC; CDR3: CASSYSGREEQYF
V: TRBV5-1; size: -; J: TRBJ2-3; D: TRBD2; DNA: TGCGCCAGCAGGGAGCGGGAGCGACGGACGCAGTATTTT; CDR3: CASRERERRTQYF
V: TRBV7-2; size: -; J: TRBJ2-2; D: TRBD1; DNA: TGTGCCAGCAGCTTACACTTACAGGGGGACACCGGGGAGCTGTTTTTT; CDR3: CASSLHLQGDTGELFF
V: TRBV25-1; size: -; J: TRBJ2-5; D: -; DNA: TGTGCCAGCAGTGTAGGGGGGGAGAGGGAGACCCAGTACTTC; CDR3: CASSVGGERETQYF
V: TRBV4-1; size: -; J: TRBJ2-7; D: TRBD1; DNA: TGCGCCAGCAGCCTTAACCGGGACAGCTCCTACGAGCAGTACTTC; CDR3: CASSLNRDSSYEQYF
V: TRBV6-1; size: -; J: TRBJ1-2; D: -; DNA: TGTGCCAGCACCCGGGTTACTACCCCCTATGGCTACACCTTC; CDR3: CASTRVTTPYGYTF
V: TRBV4-3; size: -; J: TRBJ2-6; D: -; DNA: TGCGCCAGCAGCCAAGGTGACAGAACTGGGGCCAACGTCCTGACTTTC; CDR3: CASSQGDRTGANVLTF
V: TRBV19; size: -; J: TRBJ2-1; D: TRBD2; DNA: TGTGCCAGTGAGCCGGACCCGGGACTAGCGCCTTACAATGAGCAGTTCTTC; CDR3: CASEPDPGLAPYNEQFF
V: TRBV28; size: -; J: TRBJ1-2; D: -; DNA: TGTGCCAGCAGTTTGAGTGCGGATTATGGCTACACCTTC; CDR3: CASSLSADYGYTF
V: TRBV7-2; size: -; J: TRBJ1-1; D: -; DNA: TGTGCCAGCAGCTTAGTCCGGGTTGGGAACACTGAAGCTTTCTTT; CDR3: CASSLVRVGNTEAFF
V: TRBV6-1; size: once; J: TRBJ1-1; D: TRBD1; DNA: TGTGCCAGCACCAGGACAGGGGGCTACACTGAAGCTTTCTTT; CDR3: CASTRTGGYTEAFF
V: TRBV7-2; size: -; J: TRBJ2-7; D: -; DNA: TGTGCCAGCAGAATTACGTCTGCGTCCTACGAGCAGTACTTC; CDR3: CASRITSASYEQYF
V: TRBV5-1; size: -; J: TRBJ2-5; D: -; DNA: TGCGCCAGCAGCAGGGGGGGAGTCCAAGAGACCCAGTACTTC; CDR3: CASSRGGVQETQYF
V: TRBV4-2; size: -; J: TRBJ1-2; D: TRBD1; DNA: TGTGCCAGCAGCCAAGATCAGCGACAGGGGGCGTCATATGGCTACACCTTC; CDR3: CASSQDQRQGASYGYTF
V: TRBV4-1; size: -; J: TRBJ1-5; D: -; DNA: TGCGCCAGCAGCCTAATGGTAGGTCAGGGCAATCAGCCCCAGCATTTT; CDR3: CASSLMVGQGNQPQHF
V: TRBV5-5; size: once; J: TRBJ2-2; D: -; DNA: TGTGCCAGCAGCCACACACTAAATCCCACCGGGGAGCTGTTTTTT; CDR3: CASSHTLNPTGELFF
V: TRBV13; size: -; J: TRBJ2-6; D: TRBD1; DNA: TGTGCCAGCAGCCCATCCGAGGACAGGGGGCTCTCTGGGGCCAACGTCCTGACTTTC; CDR3: CASSPSEDRGLSGANVLTF
V: TRBV30; size: -; J: TRBJ2-7; D: TRBD2; DNA: TGTGCCTGGAGTTCATATTCGGCGGGAGGGCCCTACGAGCAGTACTTC; CDR3: CAWSSYSAGGPYEQYF
V: TRBV18; size: -; J: TRBJ1-1; D: -; DNA: TGTGCCAGCTCACCTGCGAGGACAGCAGAAGCTTTCTTT; CDR3: CASSPARTAEAFF
V: TRBV4-3; size: few; J: TRBJ2-5; D: TRBD1; DNA: TGCGCCAGCAGCTCGGGACAGGGGAGCACAGAGACCCAGTACTTC; CDR3: CASSSGQGSTETQYF
V: TRBV5-1; size: -; J: TRBJ2-1; D: -; DNA: TGCGCCAGCAGCTTGGCCCCCTTGGGAGCTAACAATGAGCAGTTCTTC; CDR3: CASSLAPLGANNEQFF
V: TRBV5-1; size: -; J: TRBJ1-2; D: TRBD1; DNA: TGCGCCAGCAGCCCAACCCAGGGGGCGCATGGCTACACCTTC; CDR3: CASSPTQGAHGYTF
V: TRBV19; size: -; J: TRBJ2-7; D: TRBD2; DNA: TGTGCCAGTAGTAGGGGACTAGCGGCCGAGCAGTACTTC; CDR3: CASSRGLAAEQYF